The clone carrying this TCR beta chain appeared a single time. Its target is unknown. Amplification from RNA transcripts yielded the TCR beta CDR3 regions. First-round RT-PCR with HTBI primers preceded a second-round multiplex PCR. Each CDR3 protein is one row after TCRdb ran MiXCR on the multiplex PCR reads. The top ten clones hold 2.5% to 3.5% of a sample with approximately 700,000 distinct CDR3 sequences, more than 40% of them seen once. The CDR3 is 14 residues long. V shed 4 bases and J shed 6 bases, with 15 bases lying between them. The germline gives CDR1 SEHNR, CDR2 FQNEAQ (reference sequence). This sample is part of a study of Graves' ophthalmopathy and Graves' hyperthyroidism. Study conclusions and caveats: The model reached 65% to 71% sensitivity and roughly 72% specificity for predicting ophthalmopathy progression. The authors also found most expanded thyroid clonotypes above 0.001 frequency in blood.

The clonotype originates from an adult man with Graves' ophthalmopathy. The genes are TRBV7-9 and TRBJ1-1, with D tentatively TRBD1 (5 bases). Sequencing was performed on peripheral blood. Here the CDR3 reads CASSYLGEWAEAFF. CDR3 DNA sequence: TGTGCCAGCAGCTACTTAGGGGAGTGGGCTGAAGCTTTCTTT.